The present entry profiles one T cell receptor (beta chain) with its context. Sequencing used immunoSEQ multiplex PCR; TCRdb keeps in-frame clones, though not all of them. The sample holds approximately 75,000 clones, roughly 88% seen once. V dropped 0 bases and J dropped 4 bases, with 7 bases sitting between them. Germline V gene data show CDR1 as SGHAT and CDR2 as FQNNGV. This CDR3 is 13 amino acids long. The data were obtained in a study of blood T cell repertoires in COVID-19. The sequenced sample was peripheral blood. This rearrangement joins TRBV11-2 to TRBJ2-7, with D unresolved. This clonotype originated in a woman between 45 and 60 years old with acute or convalescent COVID-19. For the CDR3, the DNA is TGTGCCAGCAGCTTAGAGCCTAGGTACGAGCAGTACTTC. Translated, it gives CASSLEPRYEQYF. Supplemented by reference TRBV11-2 and TRBJ2-7, the full variable domain reads EAGVAQSPRYKIIEKRQSVAFWCNPISGHATLYWYQQILGQGPKLLIQFQNNGVVDDSQLPKDRFSAERLKGVDSTLKIQPAKLEDSAVYLCASSLEPRYEQYFGPGTRLTVT.